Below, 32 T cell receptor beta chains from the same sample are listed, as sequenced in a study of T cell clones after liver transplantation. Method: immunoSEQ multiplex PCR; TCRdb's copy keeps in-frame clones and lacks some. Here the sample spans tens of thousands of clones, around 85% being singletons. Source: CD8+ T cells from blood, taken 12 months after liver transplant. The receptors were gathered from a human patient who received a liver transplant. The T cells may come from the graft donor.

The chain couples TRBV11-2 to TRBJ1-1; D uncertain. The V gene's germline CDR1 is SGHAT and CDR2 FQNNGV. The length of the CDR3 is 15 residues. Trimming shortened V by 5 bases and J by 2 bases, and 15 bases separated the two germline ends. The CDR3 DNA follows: TGTGCCAGCAGCCCAACCTTGCGGGAAAACACTGAAGCTTTCTTT. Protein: CASSPTLRENTEAFF.

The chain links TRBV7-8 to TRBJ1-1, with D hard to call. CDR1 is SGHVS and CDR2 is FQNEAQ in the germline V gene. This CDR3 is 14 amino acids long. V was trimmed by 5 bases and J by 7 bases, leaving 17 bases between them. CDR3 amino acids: CASSRANVHVEAFF. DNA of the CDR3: TGTGCCAGCAGCCGAGCGAACGTACACGTTGAAGCTTTCTTT.

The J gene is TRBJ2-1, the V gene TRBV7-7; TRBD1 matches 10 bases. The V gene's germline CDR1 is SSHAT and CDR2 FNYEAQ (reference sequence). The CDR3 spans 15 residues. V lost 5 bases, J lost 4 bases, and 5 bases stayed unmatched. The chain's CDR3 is CASSLGQGMYNEQFF. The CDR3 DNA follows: TGTGCCAGCAGCCTGGGACAGGGGATGTACAATGAGCAGTTCTTC.

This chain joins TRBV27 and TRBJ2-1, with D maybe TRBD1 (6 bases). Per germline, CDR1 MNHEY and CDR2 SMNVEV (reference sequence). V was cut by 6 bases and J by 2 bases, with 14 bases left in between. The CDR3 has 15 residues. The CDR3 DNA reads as TGTGCCAGCAGCCCCTCTGGGGGCCCCTACAATGAGCAGTTCTTC. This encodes CASSPSGGPYNEQFF.

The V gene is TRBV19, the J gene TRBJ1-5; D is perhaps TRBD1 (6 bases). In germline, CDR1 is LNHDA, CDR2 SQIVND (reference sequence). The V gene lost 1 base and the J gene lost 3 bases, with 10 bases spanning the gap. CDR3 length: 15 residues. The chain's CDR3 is CASSIGGQPNQPQHF. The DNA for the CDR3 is TGTGCCAGTAGTATAGGGGGGCAGCCCAATCAGCCCCAGCATTTT.

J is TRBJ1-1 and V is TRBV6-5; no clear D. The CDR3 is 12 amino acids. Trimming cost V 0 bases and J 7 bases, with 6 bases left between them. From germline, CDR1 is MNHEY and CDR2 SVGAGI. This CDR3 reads CASSYSRGEAFF. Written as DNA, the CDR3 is TGTGCCAGCAGTTACTCACGAGGTGAAGCTTTCTTT.

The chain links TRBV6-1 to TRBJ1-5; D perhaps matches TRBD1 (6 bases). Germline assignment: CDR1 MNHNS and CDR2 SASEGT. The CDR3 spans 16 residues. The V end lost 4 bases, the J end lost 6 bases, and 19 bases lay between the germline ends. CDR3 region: CASSVNLRGGIQPQHF. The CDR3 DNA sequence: TGTGCCAGCAGTGTTAACCTCAGGGGAGGAATTCAGCCCCAGCATTTT.

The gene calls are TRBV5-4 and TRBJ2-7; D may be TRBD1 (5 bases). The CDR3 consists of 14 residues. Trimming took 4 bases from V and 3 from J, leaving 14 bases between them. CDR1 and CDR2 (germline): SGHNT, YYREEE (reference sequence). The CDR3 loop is CASSLDTENYEQYF. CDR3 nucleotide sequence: TGTGCCAGCAGCCTGGACACAGAGAACTACGAGCAGTACTTC. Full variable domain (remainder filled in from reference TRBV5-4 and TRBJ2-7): ETGVTQSPTHLIKTRGQQVTLRCSSQSGHNTVSWYQQALGQGPQFIFQYYREEENGRGNFPPRFSGLQFPNYSSELNVNALELDDSALYLCASSLDTENYEQYFGPGTRLTVT.

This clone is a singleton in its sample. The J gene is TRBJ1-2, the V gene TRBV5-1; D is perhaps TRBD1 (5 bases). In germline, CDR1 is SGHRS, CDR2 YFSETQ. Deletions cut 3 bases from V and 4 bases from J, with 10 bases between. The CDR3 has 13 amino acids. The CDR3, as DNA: TGCGCCAGCAGCTCGACAGAGTTCTATGGCTACACCTTC. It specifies CASSSTEFYGYTF.

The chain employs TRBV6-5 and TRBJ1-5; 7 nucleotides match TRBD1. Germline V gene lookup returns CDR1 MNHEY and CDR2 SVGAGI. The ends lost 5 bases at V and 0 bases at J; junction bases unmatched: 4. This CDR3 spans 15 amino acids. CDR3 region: CASSPGTVSNQPQHF. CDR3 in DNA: TGTGCCAGCAGTCCCGGGACAGTTAGCAATCAGCCCCAGCATTTT.

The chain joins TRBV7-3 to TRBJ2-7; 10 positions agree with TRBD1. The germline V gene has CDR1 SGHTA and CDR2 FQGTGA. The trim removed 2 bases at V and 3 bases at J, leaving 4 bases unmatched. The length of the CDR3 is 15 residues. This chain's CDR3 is CASSLSGQGIYEQYF. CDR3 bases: TGTGCCAGCAGCTTATCGGGACAGGGGATCTACGAGCAGTACTTC.

The CDR3 reads CASSLTSGSSYEQYF. CDR3 DNA sequence: TGCGCCAGCAGCTTGACTAGCGGGAGCTCCTACGAGCAGTACTTC. The chain employs TRBV5-1 and TRBJ2-7, with 11 bases matching TRBD2. Germline CDR1 SGHRS, CDR2 YFSETQ. This CDR3 is 15 amino acids long. V shed 1 base and J 0 bases; nucleotides not matched to a gene: 0.

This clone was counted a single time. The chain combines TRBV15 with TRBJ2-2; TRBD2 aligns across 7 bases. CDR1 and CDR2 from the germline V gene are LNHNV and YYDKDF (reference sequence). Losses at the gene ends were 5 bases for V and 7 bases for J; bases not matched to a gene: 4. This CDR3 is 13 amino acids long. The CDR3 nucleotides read TGTGCCACCAGCCCGGGAGGAAGCGGGGAGCTGTTTTTT. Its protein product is CATSPGGSGELFF.

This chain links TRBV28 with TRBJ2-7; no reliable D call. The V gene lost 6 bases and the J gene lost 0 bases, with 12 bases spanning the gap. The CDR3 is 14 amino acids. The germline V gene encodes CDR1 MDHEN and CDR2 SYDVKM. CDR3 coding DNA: TGTGCCAGCAGCCCCCGTGTGACCTCCTACGAGCAGTACTTC. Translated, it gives CASSPRVTSYEQYF. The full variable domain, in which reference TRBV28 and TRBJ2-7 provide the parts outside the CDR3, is DVKVTQSSRYLVKRTGEKVFLECVQDMDHENMFWYRQDPGLGLRLIYFSYDVKMKEKGDIPEGYSVSREKKERFSLILESASTNQTSMYLCASSPRVTSYEQYFGPGTRLTVT.

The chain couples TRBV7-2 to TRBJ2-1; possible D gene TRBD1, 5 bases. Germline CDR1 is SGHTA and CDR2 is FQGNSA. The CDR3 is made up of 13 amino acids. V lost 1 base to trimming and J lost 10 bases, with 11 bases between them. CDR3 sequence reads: CASSLVSGHEQFF. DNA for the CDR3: TGTGCCAGCAGCTTAGTCTCCGGACACGAGCAGTTCTTC.

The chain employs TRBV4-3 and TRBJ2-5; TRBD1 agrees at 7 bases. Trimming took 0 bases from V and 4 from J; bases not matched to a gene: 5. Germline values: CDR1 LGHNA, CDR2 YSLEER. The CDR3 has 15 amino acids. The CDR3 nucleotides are TGCGCCAGCAGCCAAGACAGGGACAGCGGAGAGACCCAGTACTTC. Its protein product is CASSQDRDSGETQYF.

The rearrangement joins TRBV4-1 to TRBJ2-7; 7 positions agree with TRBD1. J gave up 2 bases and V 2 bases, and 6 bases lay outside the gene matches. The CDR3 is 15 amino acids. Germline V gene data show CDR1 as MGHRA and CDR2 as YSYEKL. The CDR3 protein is CASSQIRDSPYEQYF. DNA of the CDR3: TGCGCCAGCAGCCAAATTAGGGACAGTCCCTACGAGCAGTACTTC.

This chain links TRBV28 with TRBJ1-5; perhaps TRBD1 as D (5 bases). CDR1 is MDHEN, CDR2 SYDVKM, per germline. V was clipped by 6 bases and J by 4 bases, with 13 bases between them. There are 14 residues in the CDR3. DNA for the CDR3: TGTGCCAGCAGGGGGGTAAGGTCTAATCAGCCCCAGCATTTT. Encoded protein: CASRGVRSNQPQHF.

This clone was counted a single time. The CDR3 coding sequence is TGCGCCAGCAGCCAAGTCGCGGGTCCCTACGAGCAGTACTTC. This encodes CASSQVAGPYEQYF. The chain joins TRBV4-1 to TRBJ2-7; maybe TRBD2 (5 bases). Germline values: CDR1 MGHRA, CDR2 YSYEKL. The V gene lost 1 base and the J gene lost 2 bases, with 9 bases spanning the gap. CDR3 length equals 14 residues.

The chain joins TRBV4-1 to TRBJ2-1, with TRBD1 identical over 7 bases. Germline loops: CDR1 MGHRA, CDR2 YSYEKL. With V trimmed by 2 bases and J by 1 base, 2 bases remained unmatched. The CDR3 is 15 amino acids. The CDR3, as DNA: TGCGCCAGCAGCCAATACAGGGGTTCCTACAATGAGCAGTTCTTC. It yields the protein CASSQYRGSYNEQFF.

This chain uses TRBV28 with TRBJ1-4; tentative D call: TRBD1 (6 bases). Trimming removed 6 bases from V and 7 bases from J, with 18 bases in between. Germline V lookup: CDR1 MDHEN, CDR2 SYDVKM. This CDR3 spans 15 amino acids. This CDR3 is CASRPLQGVIEKLFF. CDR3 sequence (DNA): TGTGCCAGCAGACCACTACAGGGAGTGATTGAAAAACTGTTTTTT. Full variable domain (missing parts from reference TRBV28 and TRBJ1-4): DVKVTQSSRYLVKRTGEKVFLECVQDMDHENMFWYRQDPGLGLRLIYFSYDVKMKEKGDIPEGYSVSREKKERFSLILESASTNQTSMYLCASRPLQGVIEKLFFGSGTQLSVL.

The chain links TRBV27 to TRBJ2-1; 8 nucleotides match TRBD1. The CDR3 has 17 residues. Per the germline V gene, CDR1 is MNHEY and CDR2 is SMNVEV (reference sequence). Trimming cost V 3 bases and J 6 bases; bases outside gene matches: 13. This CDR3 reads CASSLVARTGISNEQFF. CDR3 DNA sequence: TGTGCCAGCAGTTTGGTTGCCAGGACAGGGATATCCAATGAGCAGTTCTTC.

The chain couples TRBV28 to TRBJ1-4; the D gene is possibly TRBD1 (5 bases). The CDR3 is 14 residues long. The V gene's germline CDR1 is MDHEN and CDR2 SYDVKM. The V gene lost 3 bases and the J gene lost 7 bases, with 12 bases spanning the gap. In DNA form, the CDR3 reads TGTGCCAGCAGTTTCCAGCCCGGGGGTGAAAAACTGTTTTTT. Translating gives CASSFQPGGEKLFF.

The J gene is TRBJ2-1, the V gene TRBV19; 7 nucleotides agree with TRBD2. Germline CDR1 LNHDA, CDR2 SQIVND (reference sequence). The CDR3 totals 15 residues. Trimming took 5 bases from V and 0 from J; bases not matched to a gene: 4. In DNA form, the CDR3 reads TGTGCCAGTAGTTTGGGCGGGAGCTCCTACAATGAGCAGTTCTTC. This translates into CASSLGGSSYNEQFF.

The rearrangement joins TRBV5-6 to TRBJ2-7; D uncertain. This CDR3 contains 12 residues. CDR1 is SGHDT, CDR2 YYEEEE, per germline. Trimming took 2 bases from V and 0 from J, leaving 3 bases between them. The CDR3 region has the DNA TGTGCCAGCAGCTTCAGCTCCTACGAGCAGTACTTC. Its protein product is CASSFSSYEQYF.

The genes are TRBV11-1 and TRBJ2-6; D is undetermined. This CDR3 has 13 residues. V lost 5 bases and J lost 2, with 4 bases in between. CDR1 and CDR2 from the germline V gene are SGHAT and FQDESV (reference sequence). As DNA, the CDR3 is TGTGCCAGCAGCGAAACTGGGGCCAACGTCCTGACTTTC. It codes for CASSETGANVLTF.

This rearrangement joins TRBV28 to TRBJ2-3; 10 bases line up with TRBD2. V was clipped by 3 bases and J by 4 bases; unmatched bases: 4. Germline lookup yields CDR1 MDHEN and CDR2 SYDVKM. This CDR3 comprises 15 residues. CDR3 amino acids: CASSFPGTSADTQYF. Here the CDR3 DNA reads TGTGCCAGCAGTTTCCCCGGGACTAGCGCAGATACGCAGTATTTT.

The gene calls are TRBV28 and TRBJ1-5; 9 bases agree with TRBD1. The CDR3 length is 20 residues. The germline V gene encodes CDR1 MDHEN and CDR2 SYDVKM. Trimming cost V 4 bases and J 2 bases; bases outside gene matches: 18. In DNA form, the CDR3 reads TGTGCCAGCAGTTCTTACCGGGACAGGGAAGAAGTGAGGGGCAATCAGCCCCAGCATTTT. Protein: CASSSYRDREEVRGNQPQHF.

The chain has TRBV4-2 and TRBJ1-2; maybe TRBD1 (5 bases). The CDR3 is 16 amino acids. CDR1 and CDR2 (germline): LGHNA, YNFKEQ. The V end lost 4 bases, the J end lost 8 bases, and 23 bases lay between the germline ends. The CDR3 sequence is CASSPNSGPRAPGYTF. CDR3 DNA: TGTGCCAGCAGCCCCAACTCGGGGCCTCGTGCTCCCGGCTACACCTTC.

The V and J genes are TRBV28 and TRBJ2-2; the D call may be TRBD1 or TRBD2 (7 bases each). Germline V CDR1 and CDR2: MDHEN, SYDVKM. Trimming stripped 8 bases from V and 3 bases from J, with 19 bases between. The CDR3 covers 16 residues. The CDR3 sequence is CASGMLGGGYTGELFF. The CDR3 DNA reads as TGTGCCAGCGGGATGTTGGGAGGGGGCTACACCGGGGAGCTGTTTTTT.

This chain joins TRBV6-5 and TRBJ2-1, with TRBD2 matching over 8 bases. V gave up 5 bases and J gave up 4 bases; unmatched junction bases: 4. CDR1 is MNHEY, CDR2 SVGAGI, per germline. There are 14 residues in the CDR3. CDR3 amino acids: CASSTGGSYNEQFF. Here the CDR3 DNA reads TGTGCCAGCAGTACGGGGGGGTCTTACAATGAGCAGTTCTTC.

CDR3 in DNA: TGTGCCAGCAGCAAAGGGGGCCTCCGGGGAGGGAACACTGAAGCTTTCTTT. Encoded protein: CASSKGGLRGGNTEAFF. The V and J genes are TRBV21-1 and TRBJ1-1. TRBV21-1 is shown as a pseudogene. This CDR3 spans 17 amino acids.